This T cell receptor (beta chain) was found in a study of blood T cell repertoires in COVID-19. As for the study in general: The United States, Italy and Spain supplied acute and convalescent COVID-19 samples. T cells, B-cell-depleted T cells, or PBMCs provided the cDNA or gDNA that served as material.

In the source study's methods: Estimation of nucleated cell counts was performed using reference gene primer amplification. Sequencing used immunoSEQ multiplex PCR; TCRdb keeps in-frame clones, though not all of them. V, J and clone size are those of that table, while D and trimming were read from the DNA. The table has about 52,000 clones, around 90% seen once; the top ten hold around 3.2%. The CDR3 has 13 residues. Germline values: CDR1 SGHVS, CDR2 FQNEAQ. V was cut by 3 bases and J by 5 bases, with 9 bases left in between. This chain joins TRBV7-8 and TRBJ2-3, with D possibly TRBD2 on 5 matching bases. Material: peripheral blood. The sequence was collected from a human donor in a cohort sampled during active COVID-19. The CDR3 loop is CASSFAGGDTQYF. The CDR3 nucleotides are TGTGCCAGCAGCTTTGCTGGAGGAGATACGCAGTATTTT.